The clone carrying this TCR beta chain was detected many times. The antigen is not known. No patient received treatment before thyroid surgery. This entry belongs to a study of metastatic and nonmetastatic thyroid tumors. Study summary: Samples came from malignant and benign thyroid patients, and repertoires were compared across blood and tumor or nodule tissue.

The study, taken as a whole, reports: Significantly higher TCR beta diversity was reportedly seen in malignant thyroid tumors than benign nodules, in blood and tumor.

Trimming at V came to 5 bases and at J to 2 bases, leaving 4 bases not matched to a gene. This CDR3 spans 15 amino acids. Per the germline V gene, CDR1 is SEHNR and CDR2 is FQNEAQ (reference sequence). TCRdb re-clonotyped the PCR reads via MiXCR. The sample yields tens of thousands of clones, around a sixth seen once. This chain joins TRBV7-9 and TRBJ2-1, with 9 bases lining up with TRBD1. The sequence derives from a female donor with papillary thyroid cancer or a benign thyroid nodule (not recorded which). Some clones in this sample may be carry-over from other donors' samples. Sequencing was performed on blood. The CDR3 DNA sequence: TGTGCCAGCAGCCGCGGGACAGGGCCCTACAATGAGCAGTTCTTC. It translates to CASSRGTGPYNEQFF.